This T cell receptor (beta chain) stems from a study of T cells after somatic rescue of genetic block. Sequenced by immunoSEQ multiplex PCR; TCRdb stores in-frame clones only, minus some. The table includes 10,000 to 15,000 clones, 60% to 75% detected once. CDR1 is MDHEN, CDR2 SYDVKM, per germline. V was cut by 6 bases and J by 0 bases, with 5 bases left in between. The CDR3 is 12 amino acids. The receptor was isolated from a boy between 10 and 17 years old. This chain connects TRBV28 to TRBJ1-2; no firm D call. The sample was peripheral blood mononuclear cells (PBMCs). CDR3 nucleotides: TGTGCCAGCAGGGGATCTAACTATGGCTACACCTTC. Amino acids: CASRGSNYGYTF.